The rows below give T cell receptor beta chains drawn from one sample of a study of blood T cell repertoires in COVID-19. Assay: immunoSEQ multiplex PCR; the TCRdb copy retains only in-frame clones and omits some. The sample contains roughly 140,000 clones, 80% to 85% of which appear only once. Sequenced input: peripheral blood. Source of these receptors: an elderly woman with acute or convalescent COVID-19. Both conserved end residues are part of each CDR3. The D gene is left open where the match is weak. Not all rows give a size; the values are once, few, many and, for expanded clones, a class.

J	length	D	V	size	CDR3	DNA
TRBJ1-6	13	TRBD1	TRBV28	NA	CASTRDRGTPLHF	TGTGCCAGCACAAGGGACAGGGGAACACCCCTCCACTTT
TRBJ1-5	14	TRBD1	TRBV4-1	NA	CASSQMIGGQPQHF	TGCGCCAGCAGCCAGATGATAGGGGGCCAGCCCCAGCATTTT
TRBJ1-3	17	TRBD1	TRBV5-1	NA	CASSSNTGGSRGNTIYF	TGCGCCAGCAGCTCTAACACAGGGGGAAGCCGTGGAAACACCATATATTTT
TRBJ1-4	14	NA	TRBV28	NA	CASSPEGSREKLFF	TGTGCCAGCAGCCCTGAGGGTAGTAGGGAAAAACTGTTTTTT
TRBJ2-4	20	TRBD2	TRBV27	NA	CASSLGPASGSSLAKNIQYF	TGTGCCAGCAGTTTGGGGCCCGCTAGCGGGAGCTCGCTTGCCAAAAACATTCAGTACTTC
TRBJ1-5	15	NA	TRBV28	NA	CASSWDNYSNQPQHF	TGTGCCAGCAGCTGGGACAATTATAGCAATCAGCCCCAGCATTTT
TRBJ1-2	15	TRBD1	TRBV19	few	CASSNPTGGGYGYTF	TGTGCCAGTAGTAACCCGACAGGGGGCGGCTATGGCTACACCTTC
TRBJ2-5	14	NA	TRBV5-1	NA	CASSLVSFGETQYF	TGCGCCAGCAGCTTGGTATCCTTCGGGGAGACCCAGTACTTC
TRBJ1-4	15	NA	TRBV28	once	CASSSAGSGDEKLFF	TGTGCCAGCAGCTCGGCCGGATCAGGGGATGAAAAACTGTTTTTT
TRBJ1-1	13	NA	TRBV19	NA	CASSRWGGTEAFF	TGTGCCAGTAGTCGTTGGGGAGGAACTGAAGCTTTCTTT
TRBJ2-1	13	TRBD2	TRBV12-3/TRBV12-4	NA	CASSRTSRNEQFF	TGTGCCAGCAGTAGGACTAGTAGGAATGAGCAGTTCTTC
TRBJ2-5	12	NA	TRBV30	NA	CAWRGGWETQYF	TGTGCCTGGAGAGGGGGATGGGAGACCCAGTACTTC
TRBJ2-1	19	TRBD2	TRBV5-6	once	CASSSGLAGGPGPGNEQFF	TGTGCCAGCAGCTCCGGACTAGCGGGAGGGCCGGGCCCCGGCAATGAGCAGTTCTTC
TRBJ2-4	16	TRBD1	TRBV6-6	NA	CASSSTGGAGKNIQYF	TGTGCCAGCAGCTCAACAGGGGGCGCCGGCAAAAACATTCAGTACTTC
TRBJ1-1	13	NA	TRBV19	few	CASSIRGNTEAFF	TGTGCCAGTAGTATCAGGGGGAACACTGAAGCTTTCTTT
TRBJ1-5	15	NA	TRBV28	NA	CASSWRTTGNQPQHF	TGTGCCAGCAGTTGGAGAACGACCGGCAATCAGCCCCAGCATTTT
TRBJ1-2	14	NA	TRBV7-9	NA	CASSLGRSNYGYTF	TGTGCCAGCAGCTTAGGCAGAAGTAACTATGGCTACACCTTC
TRBJ1-3	16	NA	TRBV7-9	NA	CASSLGGMGKKNTIYF	TGTGCCAGCAGCTTAGGAGGGATGGGGAAAAAAAACACCATATATTTT
TRBJ2-2	14	NA	TRBV7-9	NA	CASSPNRDGGELFF	TGTGCCAGCAGTCCTAACAGGGATGGCGGGGAGCTGTTTTTT
TRBJ1-2	16	TRBD1	TRBV30	NA	CAWSVTGGWSNYGYTF	TGTGCCTGGAGTGTAACAGGGGGTTGGTCTAACTATGGCTACACCTTC
TRBJ1-6	15	NA	TRBV4-1	NA	CASSLLSQGNSPLHF	TGCGCCAGCAGCCTCCTCAGCCAGGGGAATTCACCCCTCCACTTT
TRBJ2-7	14	TRBD1	TRBV28	NA	CASSPLATGFEQYF	TGTGCCAGCAGTCCCCTGGCGACAGGGTTCGAGCAGTACTTC
TRBJ2-5	14	TRBD2	TRBV9	NA	CASSVTGGQETQYF	TGTGCCAGCAGCGTAACCGGGGGGCAAGAGACCCAGTACTTC
TRBJ2-7	20	TRBD2	TRBV28	NA	CASSFPRGLAGGPGSYEQYF	TGTGCCAGCAGTTTCCCGAGGGGCCTAGCGGGAGGGCCCGGCTCCTACGAGCAGTACTTC
TRBJ2-2	16	NA	TRBV5-1	NA	CASSRGAGIFGGELFF	TGCGCCAGCAGCCGCGGGGCAGGGATTTTTGGCGGGGAGCTGTTTTTT
TRBJ2-7	13	NA	TRBV6-6	NA	CASTPGRAYEQYF	TGTGCCAGCACCCCTGGGCGAGCCTACGAGCAGTACTTC
TRBJ2-7	16	NA	TRBV7-2	NA	CASSLARTLSSYEQYF	TGTGCCAGCAGCTTAGCGAGGACACTCAGCTCCTACGAGCAGTACTTC
TRBJ2-1	13	NA	TRBV18	NA	CASSTQSYNEQFF	TGTGCCAGCTCCACTCAATCCTACAATGAGCAGTTCTTC
TRBJ1-4	15	TRBD1	TRBV3-1/TRBV3-2	few	CASSQETGAEEKLFF	TGTGCCAGCAGCCAGGAGACAGGGGCGGAGGAAAAACTGTTTTTT
TRBJ1-5	14	TRBD1	TRBV19	NA	CATRTGLSNQPQHF	TGTGCCACCCGGACAGGGCTTAGCAATCAGCCCCAGCATTTT
TRBJ1-2	13	NA	TRBV15	few	CATSPDRNYGYTF	TGTGCCACCAGTCCGGACAGAAACTATGGCTACACCTTC
TRBJ1-1	14	TRBD1	TRBV6-1	NA	CASSSLTGDTEAFF	TGTGCCAGCAGTTCTTTGACAGGGGACACTGAAGCTTTCTTT
TRBJ1-2	17	TRBD1	TRBV28	NA	CASSLPRTGGGNYGYTF	TGTGCCAGCAGTTTACCGAGGACAGGGGGTGGTAACTATGGCTACACCTTC